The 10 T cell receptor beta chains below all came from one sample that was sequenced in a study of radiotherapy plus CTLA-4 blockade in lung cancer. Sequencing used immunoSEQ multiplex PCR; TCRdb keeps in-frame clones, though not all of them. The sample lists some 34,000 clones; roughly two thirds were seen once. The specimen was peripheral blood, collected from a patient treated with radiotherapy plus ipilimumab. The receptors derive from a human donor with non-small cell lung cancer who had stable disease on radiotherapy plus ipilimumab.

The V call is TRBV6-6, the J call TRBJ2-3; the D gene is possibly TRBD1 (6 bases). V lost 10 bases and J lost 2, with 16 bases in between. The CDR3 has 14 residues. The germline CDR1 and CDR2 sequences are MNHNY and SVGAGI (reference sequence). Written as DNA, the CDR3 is TGTGCCACCAACAGGGCTATCTCCACAGATACGCAGTATTTT. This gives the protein CATNRAISTDTQYF.

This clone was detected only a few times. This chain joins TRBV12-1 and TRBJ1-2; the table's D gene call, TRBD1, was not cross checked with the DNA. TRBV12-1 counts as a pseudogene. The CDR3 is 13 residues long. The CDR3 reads CASSYSPGGGYTF. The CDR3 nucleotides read TGTGCCAGCAGCTACTCCCCAGGGGGCGGCTACACCTTC.

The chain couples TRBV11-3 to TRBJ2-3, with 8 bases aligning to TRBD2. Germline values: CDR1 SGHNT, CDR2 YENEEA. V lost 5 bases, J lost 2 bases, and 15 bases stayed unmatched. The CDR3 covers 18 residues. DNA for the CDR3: TGTGCCAGCAGCCTGGGGTTAAGAGCGGGGGCCGACACAGATACGCAGTATTTT. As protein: CASSLGLRAGADTDTQYF.

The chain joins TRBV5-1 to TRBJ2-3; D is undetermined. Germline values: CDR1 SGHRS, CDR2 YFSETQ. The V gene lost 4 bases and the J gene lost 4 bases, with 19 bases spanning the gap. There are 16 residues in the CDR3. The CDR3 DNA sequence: TGCGCCAGCAGCCCGTACAGTCCGTCCCTCGCAGATACGCAGTATTTT. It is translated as CASSPYSPSLADTQYF. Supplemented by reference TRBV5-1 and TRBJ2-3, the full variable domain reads KAGVTQTPRYLIKTRGQQVTLSCSPISGHRSVSWYQQTPGQGLQFLFEYFSETQRNKGNFPGRFSGRQFSNSRSEMNVSTLELGDSALYLCASSPYSPSLADTQYFGPGTRLTVL.

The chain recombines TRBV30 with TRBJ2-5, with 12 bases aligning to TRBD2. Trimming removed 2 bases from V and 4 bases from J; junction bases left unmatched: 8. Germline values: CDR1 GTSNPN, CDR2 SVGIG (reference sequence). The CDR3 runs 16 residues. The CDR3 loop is CAWSRSLAGGAETQYF. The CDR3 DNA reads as TGTGCCTGGAGTCGATCACTAGCGGGGGGTGCAGAGACCCAGTACTTC.

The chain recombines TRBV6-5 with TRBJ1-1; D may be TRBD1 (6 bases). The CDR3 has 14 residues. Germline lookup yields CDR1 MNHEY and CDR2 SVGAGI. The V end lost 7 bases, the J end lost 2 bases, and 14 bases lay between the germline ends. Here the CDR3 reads CASNNRVFNTEAFF. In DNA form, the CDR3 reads TGTGCCAGCAATAACAGGGTTTTTAACACTGAAGCTTTCTTT.

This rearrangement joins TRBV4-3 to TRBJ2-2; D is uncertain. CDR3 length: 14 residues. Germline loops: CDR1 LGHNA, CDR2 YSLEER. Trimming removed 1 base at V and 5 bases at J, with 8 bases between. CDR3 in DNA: TGCGCCAGCAGCCAAGTACTCGGGACCGGGGAGCTGTTTTTT. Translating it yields CASSQVLGTGELFF.

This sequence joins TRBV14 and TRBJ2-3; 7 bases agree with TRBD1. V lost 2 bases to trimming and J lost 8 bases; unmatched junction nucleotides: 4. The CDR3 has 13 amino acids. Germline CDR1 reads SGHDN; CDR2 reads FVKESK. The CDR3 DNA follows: TGTGCCAGCAGCCAAATGACAGGGAGTACGCAGTATTTT. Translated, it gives CASSQMTGSTQYF.

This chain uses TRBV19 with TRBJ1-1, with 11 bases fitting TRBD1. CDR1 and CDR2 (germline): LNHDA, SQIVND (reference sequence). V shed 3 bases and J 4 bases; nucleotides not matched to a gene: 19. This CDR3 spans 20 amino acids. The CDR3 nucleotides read TGTGCCAGTAGTATCAGGTCTCCTCAGAGGACAGGGGGCGCGGGCACTGAAGCTTTCTTT. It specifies CASSIRSPQRTGGAGTEAFF. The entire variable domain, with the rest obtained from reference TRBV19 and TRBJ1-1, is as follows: DGGITQSPKYLFRKEGQNVTLSCEQNLNHDAMYWYRQDPGQGLRLIYYSQIVNDFQKGDIAEGYSVSREKKESFPLTVTSAQKNPTAFYLCASSIRSPQRTGGAGTEAFFGQGTRLTVV.

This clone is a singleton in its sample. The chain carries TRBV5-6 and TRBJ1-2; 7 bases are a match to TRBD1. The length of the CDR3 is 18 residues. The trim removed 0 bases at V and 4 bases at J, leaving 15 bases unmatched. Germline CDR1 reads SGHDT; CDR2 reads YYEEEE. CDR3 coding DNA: TGTGCCAGCAGCTTGGCCCCCTTCTCGACAGGGATCAGCTATGGCTACACCTTC. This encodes CASSLAPFSTGISYGYTF.